This TCR beta chain originates from a study of blood T cell repertoires in COVID-19. Study as a whole: Sites in the United States, Italy and Spain provided acute and convalescent COVID-19 samples. Sample material is recorded as cDNA or gDNA derived from T cells, B-cell-depleted T cells, or PBMCs.

Original methodology: Estimated nucleated cell counts came from reference gene primer amplification. Clones were sequenced by immunoSEQ multiplex PCR, and TCRdb holds only the in-frame ones, with some missing. V, J and clone size were drawn from that table, and D and trimming were deduced from the DNA. The data show around 63,000 clones, about 86% seen once. The sequencing input was peripheral blood. The sequence derives from an elderly woman with active or convalescent COVID-19.

CDR3: CASSITDLATDTQYF. The CDR3 region has the DNA TGCGCCAGCAGTATAACAGACCTAGCAACAGATACGCAGTATTTT. The rearrangement links TRBV4-1 to TRBJ2-3, with a possible D match to TRBD2 (5 bases). Trimming took 6 bases from V and 3 from J, leaving 16 bases between them. Germline values: CDR1 MGHRA, CDR2 YSYEKL. This CDR3 comprises 15 residues.